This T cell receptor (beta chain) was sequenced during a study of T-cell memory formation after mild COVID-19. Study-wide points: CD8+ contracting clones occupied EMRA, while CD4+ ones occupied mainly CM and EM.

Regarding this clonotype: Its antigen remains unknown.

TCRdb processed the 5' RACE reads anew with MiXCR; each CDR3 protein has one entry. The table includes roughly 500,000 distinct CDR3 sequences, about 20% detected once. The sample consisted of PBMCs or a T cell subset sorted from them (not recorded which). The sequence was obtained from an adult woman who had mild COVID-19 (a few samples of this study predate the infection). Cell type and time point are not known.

For the CDR3, the DNA is TGTGCCAGCACCGAACTAGCGGGGGATCCCTACGAGCAGTACTTC. Encoded protein: CASTELAGDPYEQYF. The chain links TRBV6-1 to TRBJ2-7; 11 bases fit TRBD2. The CDR3 length is 15 residues. Germline CDR1 reads MNHNS; CDR2 reads SASEGT. V gave up 7 bases and J gave up 2 bases; unmatched junction bases: 7.